This T cell receptor beta chain was recorded in a study of shared T cell receptors in the human thymus. Here immunoSEQ multiplex PCR was the method, and the copy in TCRdb shows in-frame clones only, minus some. The sample lists about 380,000 clones; more than 85% were seen once. Trimming cost V 5 bases and J 3 bases; bases outside gene matches: 10. In germline, CDR1 is PRHDT, CDR2 FYEKMQ (reference sequence). CDR3 size: 16 residues. Input material: thymocytes. This TCR was sampled from a human donor. The chain uses TRBV13 and TRBJ2-1; 7 nucleotides line up with TRBD1. For the CDR3, the DNA is TGTGCCAGCAGCCCCAAGGGACAGCGACACTACAATGAGCAGTTCTTC. It translates to CASSPKGQRHYNEQFF.